A single T cell receptor beta chain is shown here with its context. Its cognate antigen is unknown. This entry belongs to a study of CXCR3-negative and CXCR3-positive naive CD8 T cells. Study-wide points: CXCR3 levels fell partly with cryopreservation; most assays relied on fresh PBMCs. The study found that naive CXCR3-negative and CXCR3-positive cells shared TRBV-TRBJ usage, while memory cells differed. Diversity in memory CD8+ cells fell much lower than the comparably high levels seen in both naive subsets. Higher TRB CDR3 hydrophobicity marked CXCR3-positive naive cells relative to CXCR3-negative naive cells.

There are 17 residues in the CDR3. CDR1 and CDR2 (germline): SGHDN, FVKESK. CD45RO-CCR7+CD27+CD95- characterized naive CD8+ T cells. The authors made the TRB cDNA libraries by 5' RACE using UMI labels. Using the 5' RACE reads, TCRdb records one entry per CDR3 protein without DNA. The sample totals tens of thousands of distinct CDR3 sequences. This receptor was taken from a human donor in good health. Some clones in this sample may be carry-over from other donors' samples. Source material: naive CXCR3+ CD8+ T cells from blood. Regarding subset: CD45RO-CCR7+CD27+CD95- naive CD8+ T cells expressing CXCR3 (TNR3+). The genes are TRBV14 and TRBJ2-7; TCRdb indicates TRBD2, and absent DNA this call remains unverified. The chain's CDR3 is CASSQSPGGLAEYEQYF.